The table lists the clone carrying this TCR beta chain with many counts. The antigen is undetermined. The data originate from a study of Graves' ophthalmopathy and Graves' hyperthyroidism. Amplified material comprised TCR beta CDR3 regions derived from RNA transcripts. A first-round RT-PCR used HTBI primers, followed by a second-round multiplex PCR. TCRdb re-called the multiplex PCR reads through MiXCR, storing one row per CDR3 protein. The table has under 350,000 distinct CDR3 sequences, roughly 17% seen once. Overall study results and limits: Among expanded thyroid clonotypes above 0.001 frequency, most also occurred in blood.

The CDR3 spans 13 residues. The V gene's germline CDR1 is MNHNS and CDR2 SASEGT. Trimming shortened V by 11 bases and J by 0 bases, and 13 bases separated the two germline ends. The sample was peripheral blood. The chain links TRBV6-1 to TRBJ1-1, with no clear D. The source is an adult man with Graves' ophthalmopathy. The CDR3 DNA sequence: TGTGCCGGATCGGTAGGGATGAACACTGAAGCTTTCTTT. Residues: CAGSVGMNTEAFF.